This T cell receptor beta chain was identified during a study of CD8 T cells in Susac syndrome (dated by TCRdb to about 2019). Some background on the complete study: Among the Susac syndrome patients who were sequenced, clinically active disease was present in more than five and clinical remission was observed in eight or nine. At blood withdrawal, Susac syndrome patients were therapy-naive, treated with corticosteroids (with IVIg additionally given to some), or treated with IVIg alone. Repertoire sequencing was used to test whether CD8+ T cell activation and differentiation in Susac syndrome was antigen driven. Study-level results and caveats: The number of individuals in the TCR sequencing and HLA analysis was acknowledged as relatively small. The CD4+ T cell repertoire of patients with Susac syndrome showed no detectable clonal expansion.

RNA was extracted with the RNeasy kit and 0.5 to 1 ug was reverse transcribed using random hexamers. TCR beta CDR3 regions were amplified with the immunoSEQ multiplex PCR assay covering 54 Vbeta and 13 Jbeta segments. PCR amplification bias was corrected using a synthetic template baseline for primer optimization and computational correction. The study's processing was this. Only productive sequences were kept, with reads annotated to V, D and J genes according to IMGT and analyzed in immunoSEQ Analyzer. To calculate clonality, Shannon entropy was normalized by log2 of the number of productive unique sequences and then subtracted from one. Public and private clones were assessed among the 100 most prevalent clones of each patient and control. Clones were defined as Susac-specific when absent from the healthy and MS cohorts, from about 1,100 published viral clones and from other ImmuneACCESS disease sequences. TCRdb passed the public sequencing reads through fastp at Q25 and MiXCR, retaining productive beta sequences. Rows with one shared CDR3 protein collapse into an entry with the most common genes and DNA. Clone size and V and J calls follow TCRdb, not the original study. The sample table contains 150,000 to 180,000 distinct CDR3 sequences; only one count was recorded for around 96% of them. Of the sample, 0.15% to 0.2% is held by the ten largest clones.

Peripheral blood CD8+ and CD4+ T cells from healthy donors, Susac syndrome patients and multiple sclerosis patients were profiled by high-throughput TCR beta sequencing. The Susac syndrome patients fulfilled recently defined diagnostic criteria for definite or probable disease. Bulk CD8+ and CD4+ T cells were purified magnetically by negative isolation, whereas CD8+ TEMRA cells were enriched by FACS. Blood was collected in EDTA tubes and processed within 24 hours, with PBMCs isolated through density gradient centrifugation. PBMCs intended for TCR sequencing were cryopreserved in liquid nitrogen and were subsequently thawed in a 37 degrees C water bath. The sorted or isolated CD4+, CD8+ and CD8+ TEMRA cells reached a purity of at least 90%. As for this clonotype: The antigen this receptor binds is unknown. Base qualities are not provided; no much larger clone lies one nucleotide away.

The receptor was derived from a human donor with Susac syndrome. What was sequenced was CD4+ T cells from PBMCs.

The nucleotides read TGTGCCAGCAGTGAAAACGGGAACTATGGCTACACCTTC. Its protein is CASSENGNYGYTF. The sequence is built from TRBV25-1 and TRBJ1-2, with the D gene too uncertain to name. Trimming at the junction amounts to 2 bases on V and 2 bases on J, and the germline ends lie 6 bases apart. The CDR3 runs 13 residues from the cysteine to the phenylalanine. CDR3 DNA only is kept here, 39 bases in frame from base 1. Looking up the germline V gene yields CDR1 MGHDK and CDR2 SYGVNS.